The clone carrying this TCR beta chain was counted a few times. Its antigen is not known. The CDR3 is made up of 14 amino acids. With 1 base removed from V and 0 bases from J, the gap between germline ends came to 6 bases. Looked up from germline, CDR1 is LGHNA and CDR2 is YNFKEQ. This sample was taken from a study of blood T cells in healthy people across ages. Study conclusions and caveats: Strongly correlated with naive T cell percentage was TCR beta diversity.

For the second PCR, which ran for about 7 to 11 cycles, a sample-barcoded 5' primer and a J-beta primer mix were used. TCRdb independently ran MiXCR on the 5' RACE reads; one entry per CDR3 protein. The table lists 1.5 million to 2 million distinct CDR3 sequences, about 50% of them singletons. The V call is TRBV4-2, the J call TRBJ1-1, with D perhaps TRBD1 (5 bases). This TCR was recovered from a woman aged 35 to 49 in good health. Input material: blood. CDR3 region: CASSQGQLNTEAFF. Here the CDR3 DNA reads TGTGCCAGCAGCCAAGGACAGCTGAACACTGAAGCTTTCTTT.